The subject of this entry is one TCR beta chain. Its matching antigen is unknown. One end of the junction fails to match germline, which may point to a read error. The data were taken from a study of blood T cells in healthy people across ages. A second about 7 to 11 cycle PCR used barcoded and J-beta primers. TCRdb re-called the 5' RACE reads through MiXCR, storing one row per CDR3 protein. The table has more than 600,000 distinct CDR3 sequences, more than 20% seen once; the top ten hold more than 7.5%. Study conclusions and caveats: A conclusive naive versus antigen-experienced comparison was prevented by the unsorted PBMCs.

This CDR3 has 13 residues. The germline CDR1 and CDR2 sequences are MGHRA and YSYEKL. Every donor provided around 10 milliliters of peripheral blood. The sample also formed part of further work on T cells of mothers and their children. As that study records: Every mother produced more than 9 million TCR beta CDR3 reads, whereas every child provided around 3 million. Evidence of persistent microchimeric T cell clones was absent.

The receptor was isolated from a boy aged 5-17 years in good health. Source material: blood. The chain is built from TRBV4-1 and TRBJ2-5; TRBD2 is a possible D gene (5 bases). CDR3 nucleotides: TGCGCCAGCAGCCTACCATGGGGAGAGACCCGGTACTTC. Translating it yields CASSLPWGETRYF.